One sample yielded the 15 T cell receptor beta chains listed below, sequenced in a study of graft-versus-host responses after intestinal transplantation. TCRdb's table, derived via immunoSEQ multiplex PCR, lists solely in-frame clones and lacks some. Of about 97,000 clones listed, around nine tenths are singletons. The source was PBMCs, collected about 450 days after intestinal transplant. The origin of the receptors is a human patient who received an intestinal transplant, so some T cells may come from the graft donor.

The chain uses TRBV10-3 and TRBJ1-4, with a weak D call TRBD1 (5 bases). Trimming took off 8 bases at V and 3 bases at J, with 10 bases between the two ends. The CDR3 totals 13 residues. Germline CDR1 and CDR2: ENHRY and SYGVKD. The CDR3 DNA sequence: TGTGCCATCCGGACGGGACCTAATGAAAAACTGTTTTTT. It is translated as CAIRTGPNEKLFF.

This chain connects TRBV9 to TRBJ1-4; 10 bases map to TRBD1. V lost 0 bases to trimming and J lost 8 bases; unmatched junction nucleotides: 1. The germline gives CDR1 SGDLS, CDR2 YYNGEE. This CDR3 contains 14 residues. The CDR3 DNA is TGTGCCAGCAGCGTAGGGACAGGGGGAGAAAAACTGTTTTTT. It is translated as CASSVGTGGEKLFF.

This sequence joins TRBV12-5 and TRBJ2-3; TRBD1 matches at 7 bases. The CDR3 totals 15 residues. The V segment lost 4 bases and the J segment 4 bases; nucleotides outside the gene matches: 8. Germline V gene sequence: CDR1 LGHNT, CDR2 FRNRAP. CDR3 protein: CASGSQTGLSDTQYF. Here the CDR3 DNA reads TGTGCTAGTGGTTCACAGACAGGGCTATCAGATACGCAGTATTTT.

The V gene is TRBV19, the J gene TRBJ1-6; D is undetermined. CDR1 and CDR2 from the germline V gene are LNHDA and SQIVND (reference sequence). V shed 3 bases and J shed 1 base, with 10 bases lying between them. The CDR3 totals 16 residues. The CDR3 coding sequence is TGTGCCAGTAGTATGAAGAGGCTTTCCTATAATTCACCCCTCCACTTT. This translates into CASSMKRLSYNSPLHF.

V is TRBV11-3 and J is TRBJ2-7; D is unclear. Germline CDR1 is SGHNT and CDR2 is YENEEA. The V end lost 5 bases, the J end lost 5 bases, and 7 bases lay between the germline ends. CDR3 length: 11 amino acids. CDR3 DNA: TGTGCCAGCAGCACCCCCGACGAGCAGTACTTC. Translation gives CASSTPDEQYF.

The V call is TRBV18, the J call TRBJ2-7; D gene ambiguous. The length of the CDR3 is 15 residues. Between the trimmed V and J ends, which lost 0 bases and 6 bases, there was a span of 15 bases. From germline, CDR1 is KGHSH and CDR2 LQKENI. The CDR3 DNA sequence: TGTGCCAGCTCACCACCGGGGTCGGTACCTCTCGAGCAGTACTTC. Translated: CASSPPGSVPLEQYF.

This clone was seen a single time. V and J are TRBV9 and TRBJ1-1; no definite D call. V was trimmed by 4 bases and J by 4 bases, leaving 11 bases between them. CDR3 length equals 13 residues. CDR1 and CDR2 from the germline V gene are SGDLS and YYNGEE. CDR3: CASSSRWGTEAFF. Written as DNA, the CDR3 is TGTGCCAGCAGCTCCCGGTGGGGCACTGAAGCTTTCTTT. The whole variable domain, remainder taken from reference TRBV9 and TRBJ1-1, is DSGVTQTPKHLITATGQRVTLRCSPRSGDLSVYWYQQSLDQGLQFLIQYYNGEERAKGNILERFSAQQFPDLHSELNLSSLELGDSALYFCASSSRWGTEAFFGQGTRLTVV.

This rearrangement joins TRBV20-1 to TRBJ2-3; D is possibly TRBD2 (5 bases). The CDR3 consists of 10 residues. Per germline, CDR1 DFQATT and CDR2 SNEGSKA (reference sequence). V shed 6 bases and J shed 8 bases, with 9 bases lying between them. The CDR3 region has the DNA TGCAGTGCGAAGAGGGCTACGCAGTATTTT. Protein product: CSAKRATQYF.

V is TRBV27 and J is TRBJ2-7, with D unclear. Trimming pared 2 bases from V and 0 bases from J, leaving 11 bases between. The length of the CDR3 is 15 residues. Germline V gives CDR1 MNHEY, CDR2 SMNVEV (reference sequence). CDR3: CASSLGPGPSYEQYF. The CDR3 nucleotides read TGTGCCAGCAGTTTAGGCCCGGGCCCCTCCTACGAGCAGTACTTC.

This clone appeared once. V gene TRBV6-5 combines with J gene TRBJ1-1; TRBD1 aligns across 7 bases. Germline V gene lookup returns CDR1 MNHEY and CDR2 SVGAGI. The CDR3 is 13 residues long. Germline trimming cut 5 bases from V and 5 bases from J; bases unmatched to any gene: 5. In nucleotides, the CDR3 is TGTGCCAGCAGTCGACAGGGTGGGACTGAAGCTTTCTTT. Protein: CASSRQGGTEAFF.

The chain uses TRBV10-3 and TRBJ1-1; 11 nucleotides agree with TRBD1. V trimming: 10 bases; J trimming: 5 bases; junction bases outside the gene matches: 6. The CDR3 contains 13 residues. Germline V gene lookup returns CDR1 ENHRY and CDR2 SYGVKD. The CDR3 loop reads CATSRDRGTEAFF. CDR3 nucleotide sequence: TGTGCCACCTCCCGGGACAGGGGGACTGAAGCTTTCTTT.

The rearrangement joins TRBV2 to TRBJ1-5; no reliable D call. Germline V gene sequence: CDR1 SNHLY, CDR2 FYNNEI. Trimming took off 7 bases at V and 1 base at J, with 8 bases between the two ends. This CDR3 comprises 13 residues. The CDR3, as DNA: TGTGCCAGCAACGGATACAGCAATCAGCCCCAGCATTTT. It encodes CASNGYSNQPQHF.

The V and J genes are TRBV11-2 and TRBJ2-2; tentatively, D is TRBD2 (6 bases). Germline V lookup: CDR1 SGHAT, CDR2 FQNNGV. V was shortened by 8 bases and J by 6 bases, with 13 bases between the two germline ends. This CDR3 has 13 residues. In DNA form, the CDR3 reads TGTGCCAGCCCCGGGGGTAAAGCCGGGGAGCTGTTTTTT. This encodes CASPGGKAGELFF.

The CDR3 DNA reads TGTGCCAGCAGCGCTCCCCACGAGCAGTACTTC. Protein sequence: CASSAPHEQYF. This chain links TRBV6-1 with TRBJ2-7, with D unclear. Germline V gene sequence: CDR1 MNHNS, CDR2 SASEGT. The CDR3 has 11 amino acids. Trimming removed 6 bases from V and 5 bases from J, with 8 bases in between.

The DNA for the CDR3 is TGTGCCACCAGCAGAGATCGAACAGGGGGCGATGAAAAACTGTTTTTT. Protein: CATSRDRTGGDEKLFF. This rearrangement joins TRBV15 to TRBJ1-4, with TRBD1 matching 9 bases. Germline lookup yields CDR1 LNHNV and CDR2 YYDKDF (reference sequence). V was clipped by 0 bases and J by 6 bases; unmatched bases: 5. The CDR3 has 16 amino acids. Supplemented by reference TRBV15 and TRBJ1-4, the full variable domain reads DAMVIQNPRYQVTQFGKPVTLSCSQTLNHNVMYWYQQKSSQAPKLLFHYYDKDFNNEADTPDNFQSRRPNTSFCFLDIRSPGLGDTAMYLCATSRDRTGGDEKLFFGSGTQLSVL.